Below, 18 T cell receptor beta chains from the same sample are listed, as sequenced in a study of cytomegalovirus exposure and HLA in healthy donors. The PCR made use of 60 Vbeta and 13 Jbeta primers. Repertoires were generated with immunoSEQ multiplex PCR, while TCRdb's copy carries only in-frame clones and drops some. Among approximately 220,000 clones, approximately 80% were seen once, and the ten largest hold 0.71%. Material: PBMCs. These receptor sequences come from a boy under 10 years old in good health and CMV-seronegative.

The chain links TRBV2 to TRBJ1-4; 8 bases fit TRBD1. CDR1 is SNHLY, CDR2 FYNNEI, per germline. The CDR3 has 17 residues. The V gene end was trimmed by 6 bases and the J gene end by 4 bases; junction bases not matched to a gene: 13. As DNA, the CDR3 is TGTGCCAGCAGGCCGAGGACAGGGAAAGGCGTTAATGAAAAACTGTTTTTT. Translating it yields CASRPRTGKGVNEKLFF.

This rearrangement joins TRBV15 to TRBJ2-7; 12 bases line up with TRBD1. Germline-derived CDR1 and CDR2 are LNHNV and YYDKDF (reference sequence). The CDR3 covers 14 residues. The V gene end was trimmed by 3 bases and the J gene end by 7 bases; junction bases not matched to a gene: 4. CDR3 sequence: CATSRGQGAQEQYF. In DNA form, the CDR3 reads TGTGCCACCAGCAGGGGACAGGGGGCGCAGGAGCAGTACTTC.

This CDR3 reads CAWSGSDSNQPQHF. For the CDR3, the DNA is TGTGCCTGGAGTGGCAGTGATAGCAATCAGCCCCAGCATTTT. The chain uses TRBV30 and TRBJ1-5; D not certain. The germline V and J ends were trimmed by 1 base and 0 bases, with 7 bases remaining between them. The CDR3 contains 14 residues. Germline V lookup: CDR1 GTSNPN, CDR2 SVGIG (reference sequence).

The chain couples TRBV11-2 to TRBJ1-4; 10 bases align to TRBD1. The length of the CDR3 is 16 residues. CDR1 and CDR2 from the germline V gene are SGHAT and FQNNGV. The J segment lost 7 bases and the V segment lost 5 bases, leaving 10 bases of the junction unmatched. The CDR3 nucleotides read TGTGCCAGCAGCCCATCCCGGGACAGGGGAGGTGAAAAACTGTTTTTT. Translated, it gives CASSPSRDRGGEKLFF.

The CDR3 sequence: CASSGTGGSYEQYF. The CDR3 nucleotides are TGTGCCAGCAGTGGGACAGGGGGCTCCTACGAGCAGTACTTC. The rearrangement joins TRBV6-1 to TRBJ2-7; 10 bases are shared with TRBD1. With 4 bases clipped from V and 0 bases from J, the junction kept 0 bases outside the gene matches. Germline V gene data show CDR1 as MNHNS and CDR2 as SASEGT. CDR3 length: 14 amino acids.

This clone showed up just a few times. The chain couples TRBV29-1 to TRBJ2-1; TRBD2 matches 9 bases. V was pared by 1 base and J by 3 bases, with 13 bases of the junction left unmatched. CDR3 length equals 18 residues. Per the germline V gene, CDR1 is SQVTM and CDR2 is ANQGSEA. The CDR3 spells CSVEGLLAGTGNYNEQFF. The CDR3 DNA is TGCAGCGTTGAAGGGTTGCTAGCGGGGACGGGAAACTACAATGAGCAGTTCTTC.

CDR3 sequence: CASSVAGDDEQYF. The CDR3 DNA sequence: TGTGCCAGCAGTGTCGCAGGGGACGACGAGCAGTACTTC. The chain is built from TRBV25-1 and TRBJ2-7; a possible D gene is TRBD1 (6 bases). CDR1 and CDR2 from the germline V gene are MGHDK and SYGVNS. The CDR3 consists of 13 residues. The V and J ends lost 4 bases and 5 bases respectively, with 12 bases between them.

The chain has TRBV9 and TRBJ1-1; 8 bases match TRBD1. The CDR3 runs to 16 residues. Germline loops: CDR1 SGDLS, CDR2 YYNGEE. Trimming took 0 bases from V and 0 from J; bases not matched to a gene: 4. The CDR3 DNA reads TGTGCCAGCAGCGTAGGACAGGGGCGAATGAACACTGAAGCTTTCTTT. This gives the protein CASSVGQGRMNTEAFF.

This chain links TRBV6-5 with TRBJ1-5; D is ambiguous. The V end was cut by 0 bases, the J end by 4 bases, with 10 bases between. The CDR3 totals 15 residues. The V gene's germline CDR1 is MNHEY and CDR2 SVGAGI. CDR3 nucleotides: TGTGCCAGCAGTTACTCGTGGACGGGGAATCAGCCCCAGCATTTT. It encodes CASSYSWTGNQPQHF.

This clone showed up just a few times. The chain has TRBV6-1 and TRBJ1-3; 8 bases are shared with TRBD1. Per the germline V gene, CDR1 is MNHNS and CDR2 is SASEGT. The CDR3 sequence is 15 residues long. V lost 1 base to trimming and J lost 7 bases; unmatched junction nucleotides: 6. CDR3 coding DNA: TGTGCCAGCAGTGAAGTGGCAGGGGGCCTCAACACCATATATTTT. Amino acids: CASSEVAGGLNTIYF.

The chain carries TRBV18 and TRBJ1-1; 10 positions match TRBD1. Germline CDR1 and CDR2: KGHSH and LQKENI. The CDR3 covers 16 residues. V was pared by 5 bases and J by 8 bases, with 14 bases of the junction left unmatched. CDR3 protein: CASSSYGTGEIVEAFF. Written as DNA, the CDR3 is TGTGCCAGCTCATCTTACGGGACAGGGGAAATAGTGGAAGCTTTCTTT.

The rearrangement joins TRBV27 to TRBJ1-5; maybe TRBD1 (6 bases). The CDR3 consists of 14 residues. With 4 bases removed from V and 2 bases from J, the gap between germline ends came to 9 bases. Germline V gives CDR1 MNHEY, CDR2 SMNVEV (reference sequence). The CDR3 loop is CASSSAGGNQPQHF. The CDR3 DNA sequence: TGTGCCAGCAGTTCCGCAGGGGGCAATCAGCCCCAGCATTTT.

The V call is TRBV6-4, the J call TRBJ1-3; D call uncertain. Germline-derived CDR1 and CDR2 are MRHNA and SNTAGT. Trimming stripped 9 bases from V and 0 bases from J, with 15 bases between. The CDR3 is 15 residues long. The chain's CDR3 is CARGGRYRSGNTIYF. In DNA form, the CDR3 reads TGTGCCAGAGGCGGGAGGTACCGCTCTGGAAACACCATATATTTT.

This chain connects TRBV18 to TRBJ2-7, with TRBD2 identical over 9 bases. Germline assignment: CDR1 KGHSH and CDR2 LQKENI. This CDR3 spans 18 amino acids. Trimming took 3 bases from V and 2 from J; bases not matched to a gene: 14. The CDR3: CASSPERGAGGNPYEQYF. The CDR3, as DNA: TGTGCCAGCTCACCGGAGAGAGGAGCGGGAGGTAACCCCTACGAGCAGTACTTC.

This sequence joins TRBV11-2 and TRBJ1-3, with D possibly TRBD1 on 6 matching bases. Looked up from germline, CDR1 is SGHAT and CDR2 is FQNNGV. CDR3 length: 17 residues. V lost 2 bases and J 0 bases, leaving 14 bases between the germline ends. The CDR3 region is CASSLTQGSLSGNTIYF. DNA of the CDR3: TGTGCCAGCAGCTTAACACAGGGTTCACTCTCTGGAAACACCATATATTTT.

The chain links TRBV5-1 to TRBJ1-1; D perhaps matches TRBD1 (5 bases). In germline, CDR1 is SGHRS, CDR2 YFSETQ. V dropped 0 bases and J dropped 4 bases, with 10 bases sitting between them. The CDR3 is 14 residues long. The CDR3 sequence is CASSLDRGSTEAFF. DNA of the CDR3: TGCGCCAGCAGCTTGGATAGGGGAAGCACTGAAGCTTTCTTT. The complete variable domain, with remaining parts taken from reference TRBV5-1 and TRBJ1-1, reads KAGVTQTPRYLIKTRGQQVTLSCSPISGHRSVSWYQQTPGQGLQFLFEYFSETQRNKGNFPGRFSGRQFSNSRSEMNVSTLELGDSALYLCASSLDRGSTEAFFGQGTRLTVV.

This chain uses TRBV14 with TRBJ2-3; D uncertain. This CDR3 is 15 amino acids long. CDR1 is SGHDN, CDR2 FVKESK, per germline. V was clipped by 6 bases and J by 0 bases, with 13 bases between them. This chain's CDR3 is CASRGDKFSTDTQYF. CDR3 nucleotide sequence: TGTGCCAGCAGAGGCGACAAATTCAGCACAGATACGCAGTATTTT.

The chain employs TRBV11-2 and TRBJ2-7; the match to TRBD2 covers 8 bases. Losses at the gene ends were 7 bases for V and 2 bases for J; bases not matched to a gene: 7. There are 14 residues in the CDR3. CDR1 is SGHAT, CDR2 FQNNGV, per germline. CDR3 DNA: TGTGCCAGCACCACGGGGGGGGCCCCCTACGAGCAGTACTTC. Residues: CASTTGGAPYEQYF.